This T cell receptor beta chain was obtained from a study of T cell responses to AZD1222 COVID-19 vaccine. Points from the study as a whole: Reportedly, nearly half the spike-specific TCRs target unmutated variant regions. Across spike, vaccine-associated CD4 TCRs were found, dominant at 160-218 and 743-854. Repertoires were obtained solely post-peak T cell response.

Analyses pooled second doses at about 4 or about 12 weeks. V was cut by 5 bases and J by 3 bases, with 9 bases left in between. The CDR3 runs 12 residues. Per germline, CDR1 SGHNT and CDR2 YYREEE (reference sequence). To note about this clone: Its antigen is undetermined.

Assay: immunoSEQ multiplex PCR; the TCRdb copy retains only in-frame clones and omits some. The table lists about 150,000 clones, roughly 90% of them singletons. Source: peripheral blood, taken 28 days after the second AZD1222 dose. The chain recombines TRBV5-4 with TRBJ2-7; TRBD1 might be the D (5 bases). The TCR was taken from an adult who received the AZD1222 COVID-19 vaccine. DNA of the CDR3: TGTGCCAGCAGTTATCAGGGCTACGAGCAGTACTTC. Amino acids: CASSYQGYEQYF.